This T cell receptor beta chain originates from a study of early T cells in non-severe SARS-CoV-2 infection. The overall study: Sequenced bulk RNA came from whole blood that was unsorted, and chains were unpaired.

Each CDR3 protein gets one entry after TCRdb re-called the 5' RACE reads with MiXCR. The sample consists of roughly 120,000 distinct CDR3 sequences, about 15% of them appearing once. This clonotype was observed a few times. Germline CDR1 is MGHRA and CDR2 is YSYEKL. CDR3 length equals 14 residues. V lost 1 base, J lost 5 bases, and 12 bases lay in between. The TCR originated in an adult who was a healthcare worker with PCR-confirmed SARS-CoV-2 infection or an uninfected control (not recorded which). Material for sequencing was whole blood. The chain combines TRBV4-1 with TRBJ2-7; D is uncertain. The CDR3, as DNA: TGCGCCAGCAGCCAAGGTCTTCTTGCCAACGAGCAGTACTTC. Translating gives CASSQGLLANEQYF.